This T cell receptor beta chain originates from a study of T cell clones after liver transplantation. V was clipped by 0 bases and J by 1 base, with 9 bases between them. Germline V gene sequence: CDR1 SEHNR, CDR2 FQNEAQ (reference sequence). The CDR3 covers 15 residues. Measured with immunoSEQ multiplex PCR; TCRdb has only the in-frame clones, and not every one. The sample has some 11,000 clones, roughly 69% seen once; the top ten hold approximately 33%. V usage is TRBV7-9 and J usage is TRBJ1-1; D is undetermined. This TCR was sampled from a human patient who received a liver transplant. Some of these T cells may belong to the graft donor. Sample: CD8+ T cells from blood, taken at the 22-month timepoint. CDR3 loop: CASSLARAGNTEAFF. CDR3 coding DNA: TGTGCCAGCAGCTTAGCGCGGGCCGGGAACACTGAAGCTTTCTTT.